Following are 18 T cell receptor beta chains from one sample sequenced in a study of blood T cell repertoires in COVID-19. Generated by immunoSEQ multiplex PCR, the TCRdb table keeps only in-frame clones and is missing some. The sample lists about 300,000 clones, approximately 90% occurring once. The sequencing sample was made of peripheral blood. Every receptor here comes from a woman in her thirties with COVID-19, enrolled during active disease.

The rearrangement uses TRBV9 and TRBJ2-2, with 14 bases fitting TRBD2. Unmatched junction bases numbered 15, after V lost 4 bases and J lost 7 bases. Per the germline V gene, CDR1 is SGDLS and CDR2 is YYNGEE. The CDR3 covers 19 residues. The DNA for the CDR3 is TGTGCCAGCAGCCCTTCAACCGGGACTAGCGGGAGAAGTGGCGGGGAGCTGTTTTTT. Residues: CASSPSTGTSGRSGGELFF.

CDR3 coding DNA: TGTGCCGTCACCGGGACAGGGGCGCACCGGAACACTGAAGCTTTCTTT. Amino acid sequence: CAVTGTGAHRNTEAFF. The chain recombines TRBV10-3 with TRBJ1-1, with 10 bases aligning to TRBD1. From germline, CDR1 is ENHRY and CDR2 SYGVKD. The CDR3 runs 16 residues. Trimming at V came to 11 bases and at J to 1 base, leaving 13 bases not matched to a gene.

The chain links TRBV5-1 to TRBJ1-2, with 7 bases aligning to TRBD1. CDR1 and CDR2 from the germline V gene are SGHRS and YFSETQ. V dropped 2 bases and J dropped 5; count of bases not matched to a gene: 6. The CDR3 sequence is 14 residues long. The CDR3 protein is CASSFGQDLYGYTF. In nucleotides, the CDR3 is TGCGCCAGCAGCTTTGGACAGGATCTTTATGGCTACACCTTC.

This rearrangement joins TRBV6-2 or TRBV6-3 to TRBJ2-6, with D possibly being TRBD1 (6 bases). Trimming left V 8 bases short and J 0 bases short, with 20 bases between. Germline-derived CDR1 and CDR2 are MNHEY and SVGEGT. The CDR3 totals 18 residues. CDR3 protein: CASGLRGRGRSGANVLTF. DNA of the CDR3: TGTGCCAGCGGCCTTCGGGGCAGGGGCCGCTCTGGGGCCAACGTCCTGACTTTC.

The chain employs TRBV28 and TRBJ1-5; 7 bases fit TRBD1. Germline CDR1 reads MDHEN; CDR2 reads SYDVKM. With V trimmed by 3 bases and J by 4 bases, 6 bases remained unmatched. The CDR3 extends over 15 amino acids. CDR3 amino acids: CASSFRGLGNQPQHF. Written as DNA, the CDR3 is TGTGCCAGCAGTTTTAGGGGGCTGGGAAATCAGCCCCAGCATTTT.

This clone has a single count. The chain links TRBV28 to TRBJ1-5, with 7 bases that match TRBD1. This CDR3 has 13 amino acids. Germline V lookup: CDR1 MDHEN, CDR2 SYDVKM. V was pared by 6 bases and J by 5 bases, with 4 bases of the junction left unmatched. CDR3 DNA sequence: TGTGCCAGCAGCCGTGACAGGGATCAGCCCCAGCATTTT. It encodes CASSRDRDQPQHF.

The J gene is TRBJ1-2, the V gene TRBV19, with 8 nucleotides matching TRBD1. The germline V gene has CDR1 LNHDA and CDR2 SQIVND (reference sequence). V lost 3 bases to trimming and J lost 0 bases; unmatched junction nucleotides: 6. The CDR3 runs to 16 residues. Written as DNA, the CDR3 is TGTGCCAGTAGTATGGGGACAGGATCAGCTAACTATGGCTACACCTTC. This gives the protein CASSMGTGSANYGYTF.

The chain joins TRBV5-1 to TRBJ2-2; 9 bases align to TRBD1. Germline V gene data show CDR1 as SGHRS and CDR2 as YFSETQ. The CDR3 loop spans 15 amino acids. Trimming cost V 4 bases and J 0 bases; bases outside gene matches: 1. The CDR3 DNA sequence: TGCGCCAGCAGCCGGGACAGGGCGAACACCGGGGAGCTGTTTTTT. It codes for CASSRDRANTGELFF.

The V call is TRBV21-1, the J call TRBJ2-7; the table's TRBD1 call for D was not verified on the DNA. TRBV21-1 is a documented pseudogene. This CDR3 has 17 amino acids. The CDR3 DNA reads TGTGCCAGCAGCAAAGCGCTGTGGACAGCCCTAACCTACGAGCAGTACTTC. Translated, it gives CASSKALWTALTYEQYF.

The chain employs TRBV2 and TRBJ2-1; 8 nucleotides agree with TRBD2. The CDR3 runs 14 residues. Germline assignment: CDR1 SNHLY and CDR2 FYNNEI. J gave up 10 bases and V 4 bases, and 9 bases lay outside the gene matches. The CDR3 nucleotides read TGTGCCAGCAGTGTTTCAGCGGGAGTGGGCGAGCAGTTCTTC. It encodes CASSVSAGVGEQFF.

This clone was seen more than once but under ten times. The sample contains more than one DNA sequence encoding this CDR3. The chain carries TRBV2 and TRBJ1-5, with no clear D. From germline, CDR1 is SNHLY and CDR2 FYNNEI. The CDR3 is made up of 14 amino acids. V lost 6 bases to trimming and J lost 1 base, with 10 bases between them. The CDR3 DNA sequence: TGTGCCAGCAGGGGAGAGAGGAGCAATCAGCCCCAGCATTTT. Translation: CASRGERSNQPQHF. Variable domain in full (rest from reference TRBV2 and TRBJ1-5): EPEVTQTPSHQVTQMGQEVILRCVPISNHLYFYWYRQILGQKVEFLVSFYNNEISEKSEIFDDQFSVERPDGSNFTLKIRSTKLEDSAMYFCASRGERSNQPQHFGDGTRLSIL.

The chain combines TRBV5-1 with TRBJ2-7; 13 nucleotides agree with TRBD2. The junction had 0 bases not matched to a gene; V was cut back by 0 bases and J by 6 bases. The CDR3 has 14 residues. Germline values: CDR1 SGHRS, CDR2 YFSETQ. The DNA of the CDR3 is TGCGCCAGCAGCTTGGGACTAGCGGGAGGCGAGCAGTACTTC. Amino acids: CASSLGLAGGEQYF.

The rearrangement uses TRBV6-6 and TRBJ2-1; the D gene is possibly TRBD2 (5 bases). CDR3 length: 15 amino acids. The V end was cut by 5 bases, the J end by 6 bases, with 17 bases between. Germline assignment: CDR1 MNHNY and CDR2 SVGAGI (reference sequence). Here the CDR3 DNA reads TGTGCCAGCAGTCCGGACTTGGCGGGCTTCAATGAGCAGTTCTTC. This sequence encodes CASSPDLAGFNEQFF.

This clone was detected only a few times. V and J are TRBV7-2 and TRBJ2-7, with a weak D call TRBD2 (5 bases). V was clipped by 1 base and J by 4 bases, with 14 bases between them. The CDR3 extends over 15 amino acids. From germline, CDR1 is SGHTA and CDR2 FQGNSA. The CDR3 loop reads CASSLGLGSGYEQYF. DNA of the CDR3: TGTGCCAGCAGCTTAGGCCTGGGAAGCGGTTACGAGCAGTACTTC.

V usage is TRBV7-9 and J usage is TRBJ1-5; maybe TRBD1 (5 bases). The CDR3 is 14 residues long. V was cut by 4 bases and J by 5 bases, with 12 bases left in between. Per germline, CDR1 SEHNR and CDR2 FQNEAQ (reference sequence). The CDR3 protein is CASSSGHGDQPQHF. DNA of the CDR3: TGTGCCAGCAGCTCCGGACATGGTGATCAGCCCCAGCATTTT.

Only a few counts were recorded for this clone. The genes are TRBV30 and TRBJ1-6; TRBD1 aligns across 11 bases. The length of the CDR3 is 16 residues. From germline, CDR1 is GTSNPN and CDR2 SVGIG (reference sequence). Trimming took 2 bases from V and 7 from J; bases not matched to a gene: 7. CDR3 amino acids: CAWSYGQGARNSPLHF. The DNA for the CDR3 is TGTGCCTGGAGTTACGGACAGGGGGCAAGAAATTCACCCCTCCACTTT.

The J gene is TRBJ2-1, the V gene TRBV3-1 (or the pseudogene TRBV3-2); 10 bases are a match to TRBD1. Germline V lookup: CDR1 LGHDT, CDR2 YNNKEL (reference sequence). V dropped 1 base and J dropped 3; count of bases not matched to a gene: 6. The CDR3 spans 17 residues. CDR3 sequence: CASSQGDRGGGYNEQFF. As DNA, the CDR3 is TGTGCCAGCAGCCAAGGGGACAGGGGAGGCGGCTACAATGAGCAGTTCTTC.

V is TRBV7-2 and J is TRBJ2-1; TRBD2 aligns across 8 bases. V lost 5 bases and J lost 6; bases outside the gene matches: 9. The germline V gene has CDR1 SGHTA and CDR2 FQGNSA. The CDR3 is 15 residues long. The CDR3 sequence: CASSAKRERFNEQFF. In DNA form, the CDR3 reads TGTGCCAGCAGCGCGAAGCGGGAGCGCTTCAATGAGCAGTTCTTC.